This TCR beta chain comes out of a study of beta chain features in type 1 diabetes. Study-wide points: cDNA-based reads could over-represent cells with high TCR expression. Among all four CD4+ subsets, Type 1 diabetes patients had TCRB CDR3s that were moderately but significantly shorter.

This clone has only a few counts. What it binds is not known. Expressed TCRB transcripts were sequenced because the isolated RNA had all been reverse transcribed beforehand. The assay was immunoSEQ multiplex PCR, and TCRdb's table has in-frame clones only and misses some. The sample holds 330,000 or so clones, 10% to 15% seen once. The clonotype was recovered from a woman aged 18 to 35 with type 1 diabetes. The sample taken for sequencing was naive CD4+ T cells from blood.

CDR3 coding DNA: TGTGCCAGCAGCGTAGATAGCGGGACCCGGAATGAGCAGTTCTTC. Amino acid sequence: CASSVDSGTRNEQFF. The chain uses TRBV9 and TRBJ2-1, with 8 positions matching TRBD2. The CDR3 spans 15 residues. Germline CDR1 and CDR2: SGDLS and YYNGEE. Germline trimming cut 0 bases from V and 7 bases from J; bases unmatched to any gene: 6.